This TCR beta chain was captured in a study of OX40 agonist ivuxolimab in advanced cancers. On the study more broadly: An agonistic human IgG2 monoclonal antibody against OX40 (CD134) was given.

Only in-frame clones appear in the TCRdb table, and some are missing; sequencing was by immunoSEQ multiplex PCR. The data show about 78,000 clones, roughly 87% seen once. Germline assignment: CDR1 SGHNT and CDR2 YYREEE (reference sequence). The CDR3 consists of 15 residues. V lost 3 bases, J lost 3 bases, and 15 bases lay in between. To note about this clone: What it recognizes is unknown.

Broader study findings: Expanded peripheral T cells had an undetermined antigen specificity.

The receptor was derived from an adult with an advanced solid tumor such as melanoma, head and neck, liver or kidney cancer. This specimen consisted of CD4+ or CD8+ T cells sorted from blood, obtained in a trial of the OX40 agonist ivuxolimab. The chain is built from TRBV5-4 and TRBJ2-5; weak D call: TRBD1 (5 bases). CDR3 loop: CASSSESGLEETQYF. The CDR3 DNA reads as TGTGCCAGCAGCTCCGAGTCAGGGTTGGAAGAGACCCAGTACTTC. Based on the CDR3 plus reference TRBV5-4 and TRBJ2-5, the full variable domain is ETGVTQSPTHLIKTRGQQVTLRCSSQSGHNTVSWYQQALGQGPQFIFQYYREEENGRGNFPPRFSGLQFPNYSSELNVNALELDDSALYLCASSSESGLEETQYFGPGTRLLVL.